Sequencing of this T cell receptor (beta chain) was carried out in a study of patients and donors after allogeneic stem cell transplantation (dated by TCRdb to the early 2020s). Trimming removed 5 bases from V and 9 bases from J, leaving 14 bases between the germline ends. Looking up the germline V gene yields CDR1 MNHEY and CDR2 SVGEGT. The CDR3 runs 13 amino acids, cysteine and phenylalanine included. Here the CDR3 DNA is all that survives: 39 bases in frame from base 1. Library generation was performed with RT-PCR. For sequencing, a NextSeq 550 was employed. In TCRdb, the public reads were trimmed at Q25 with fastp and aligned with MiXCR, with productive beta chains retained. Each record represents a unique CDR3 protein, reported with the most common genes and DNA among its rows. The sample yields 800,000 to 1,000,000 distinct CDR3 sequences; more than 15% were counted once. The ten largest clones add up to about 6% of the sample.

A note on this clonotype: Its antigen has not been determined. Base-call qualities are not available, and no considerably larger clone is one nucleotide away.

The sequence was collected from a human donor who was either an allogeneic HSCT recipient or a stem cell or donor lymphocyte infusion donor (not recorded which). It is not recorded whose cells these are; they may come from a transplant donor. The chain was built from TRBV6-2 or TRBV6-3 and TRBJ2-1; the D gene is possibly TRBD1, with 5 bases matching. The sequenced material came from blood, either unsorted or a sorted T cell fraction (not recorded which). This receptor carries the CDR3 CASSQSGHGEQFF. The DNA sequence is as follows: TGTGCCAGCAGTCAATCAGGGCACGGTGAGCAGTTCTTC.